What follows are 2 T cell receptor beta chains derived from one specimen sequenced in a study of technical replicates of blood from several donors. The repertoire was sequenced with immunoSEQ multiplex PCR; TCRdb's copy has only in-frame clones and lacks some. The table includes 65,000 to 80,000 clones, 95% detected once. The material sequenced was T cells isolated from PBMCs. These receptor sequences come from a human donor in good health.

The table lists this clone with a count of one. The chain joins TRBV14 to TRBJ1-2, with D maybe TRBD1 (5 bases). The germline CDR1 and CDR2 sequences are SGHDN and FVKESK. The CDR3 runs to 16 residues. The V end was cut by 0 bases, the J end by 6 bases, with 17 bases between. The CDR3 DNA sequence: TGTGCCAGCAGCCAAGATTTATTCGGGGGAAGCGATGGCTACACCTTC. Its protein is CASSQDLFGGSDGYTF.

This chain connects TRBV28 to TRBJ1-2; a weak D match, TRBD1 (6 bases). Germline V gene data show CDR1 as MDHEN and CDR2 as SYDVKM. V lost 7 bases to trimming and J lost 2 bases, with 14 bases between them. This CDR3 region has 14 residues. The CDR3 protein is CASNPQGPNYGYTF. CDR3 DNA: TGTGCCAGCAATCCACAGGGCCCAAACTATGGCTACACCTTC.